This TCR beta chain was found in a study of T cell repertoires in cytomegalovirus infection. As for the study in general: Both CMV infection and a matching HLA type were indicated by public TCR beta signatures.

TCRdb independently ran MiXCR on the reads; one entry per CDR3 protein. The table includes fewer than 550,000 distinct CDR3 sequences, about 26% detected once. The CDR3 has 15 residues. CDR1 is LGHNA, CDR2 YSLEER, per germline. V lost 2 bases and J lost 1, with 8 bases in between. This clonotype appeared a few times. The antigen remains unidentified. General study findings and limits: It was HLA-C-restricted CMV-specific TCR beta clonotypes that dominated the response ex vivo.

The material sequenced was PBMCs. The rearrangement uses TRBV4-3 and TRBJ2-2, with D hard to call. The source is a human donor in good health (CMV status not recorded). Some clones in this sample may be carry-over from other donors' samples. The CDR3 sequence is CASSQSLRNTGELFF. The CDR3 bases are TGCGCCAGCAGCCAATCGTTACGGAACACCGGGGAGCTGTTTTTT.